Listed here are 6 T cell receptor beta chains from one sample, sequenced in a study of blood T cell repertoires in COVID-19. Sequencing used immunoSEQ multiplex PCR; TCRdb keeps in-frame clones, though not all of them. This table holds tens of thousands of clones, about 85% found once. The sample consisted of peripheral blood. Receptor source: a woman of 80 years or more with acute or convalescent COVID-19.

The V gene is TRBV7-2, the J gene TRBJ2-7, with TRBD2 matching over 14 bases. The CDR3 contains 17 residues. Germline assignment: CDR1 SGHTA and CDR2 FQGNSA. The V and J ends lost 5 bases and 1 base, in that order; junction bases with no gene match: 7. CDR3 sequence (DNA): TGTGCCAGCAGCCTAGGACTAGCGGGAGGCTCGTCCTACGAGCAGTACTTC. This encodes CASSLGLAGGSSYEQYF. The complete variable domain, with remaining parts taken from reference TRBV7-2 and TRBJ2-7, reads GAGVSQSPSNKVTEKGKDVELRCDPISGHTALYWYRQSLGQGLEFLIYFQGNSAPDKSGLPSDRFSAERTGGSVSTLTIQRTQQEDSAVYLCASSLGLAGGSSYEQYFGPGTRLTVT.

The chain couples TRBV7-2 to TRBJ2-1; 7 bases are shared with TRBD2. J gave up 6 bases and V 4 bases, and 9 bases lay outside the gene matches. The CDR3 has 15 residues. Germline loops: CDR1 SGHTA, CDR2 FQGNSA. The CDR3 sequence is CASSSVAGISNEQFF. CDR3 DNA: TGTGCCAGCAGCTCAGTAGCGGGCATCTCCAATGAGCAGTTCTTC.

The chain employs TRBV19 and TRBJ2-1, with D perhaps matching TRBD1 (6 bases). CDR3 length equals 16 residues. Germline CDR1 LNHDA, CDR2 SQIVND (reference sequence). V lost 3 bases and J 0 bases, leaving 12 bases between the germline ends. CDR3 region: CASSIWEGGSYNEQFF. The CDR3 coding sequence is TGTGCCAGTAGTATCTGGGAAGGGGGCTCCTACAATGAGCAGTTCTTC. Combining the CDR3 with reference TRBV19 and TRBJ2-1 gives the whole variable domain DGGITQSPKYLFRKEGQNVTLSCEQNLNHDAMYWYRQDPGQGLRLIYYSQIVNDFQKGDIAEGYSVSREKKESFPLTVTSAQKNPTAFYLCASSIWEGGSYNEQFFGPGTRLTVL.

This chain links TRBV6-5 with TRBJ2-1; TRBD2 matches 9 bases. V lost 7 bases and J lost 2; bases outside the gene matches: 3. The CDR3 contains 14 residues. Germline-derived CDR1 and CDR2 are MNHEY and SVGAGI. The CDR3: CASTGTSPYNEQFF. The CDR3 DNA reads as TGTGCCAGCACCGGGACTAGCCCCTACAATGAGCAGTTCTTC.

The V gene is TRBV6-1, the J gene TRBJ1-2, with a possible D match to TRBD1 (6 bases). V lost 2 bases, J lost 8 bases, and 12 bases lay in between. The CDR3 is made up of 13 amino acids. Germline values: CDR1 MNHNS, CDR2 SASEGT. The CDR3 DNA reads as TGTGCCAGCAGTGAATTACAGGGCCGAGGCTACACCTTC. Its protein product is CASSELQGRGYTF.

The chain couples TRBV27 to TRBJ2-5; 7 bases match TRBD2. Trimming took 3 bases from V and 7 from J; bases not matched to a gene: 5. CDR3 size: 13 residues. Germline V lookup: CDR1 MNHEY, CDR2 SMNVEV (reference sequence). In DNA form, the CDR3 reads TGTGCCAGCAGTTTTAGCGGGTTGACGACCCAGTACTTC. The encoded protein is CASSFSGLTTQYF.